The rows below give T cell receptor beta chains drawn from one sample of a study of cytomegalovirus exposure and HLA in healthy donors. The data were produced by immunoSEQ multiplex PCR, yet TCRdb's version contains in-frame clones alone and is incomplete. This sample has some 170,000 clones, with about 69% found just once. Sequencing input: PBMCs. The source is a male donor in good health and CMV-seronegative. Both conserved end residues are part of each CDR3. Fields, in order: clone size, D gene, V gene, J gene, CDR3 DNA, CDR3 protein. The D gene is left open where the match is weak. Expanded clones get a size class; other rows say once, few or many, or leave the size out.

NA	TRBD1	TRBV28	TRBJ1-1	TGTGCCAGCAGTTTAACAGGGGGCAGTAGCACTGAAGCTTTCTTT	CASSLTGGSSTEAFF
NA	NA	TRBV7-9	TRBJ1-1	TGTGCCAGCAGCTTAAAGTCCCAGAAGAACACTGAAGCTTTCTTT	CASSLKSQKNTEAFF
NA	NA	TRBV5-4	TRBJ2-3	TGTGCCAGCAGCTTGCGGGCAGGGGAATCAGATACGCAGTATTTT	CASSLRAGESDTQYF
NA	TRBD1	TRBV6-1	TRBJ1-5	TGTGCCAGCAGGGTTATGGGACAGGGCAATCAGCCCCAGCATTTT	CASRVMGQGNQPQHF
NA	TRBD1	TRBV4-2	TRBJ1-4	TGTGCCAGCAGCCAATCGGGACAGGGGGCCACGGTTGAAAAACTGTTTTTT	CASSQSGQGATVEKLFF
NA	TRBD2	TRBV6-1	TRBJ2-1	TGTGCCAGCAGTGAAGAAGCGGGGGGTTTCTACAATGAGCAGTTCTTC	CASSEEAGGFYNEQFF
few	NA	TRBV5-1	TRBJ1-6	TGCGCCAGCAGCTTGGGCGTTGGGGGAGGTTCACCCCTCCACTTT	CASSLGVGGGSPLHF
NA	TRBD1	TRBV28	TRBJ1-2	TGTGCCAGCAGTCCCGGGACAGGGATTTATGGCTACACCTTC	CASSPGTGIYGYTF
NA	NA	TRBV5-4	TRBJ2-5	TGTGCCAGCAGCCCCAAGACAGGGAGGGAGACCCAGTACTTC	CASSPKTGRETQYF
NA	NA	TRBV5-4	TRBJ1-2	TGTGCCAGCAGCCTGACAATGACAGGACCTACTAGGGGCTACACCTTC	CASSLTMTGPTRGYTF
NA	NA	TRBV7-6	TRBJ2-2	TGTGCCAGCAGCCCGCGGACTGAGACCGGGGAGCTGTTTTTT	CASSPRTETGELFF
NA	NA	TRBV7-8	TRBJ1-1	TGTGCCAGCAGCCTGGGAGGGAGAACTGAAGCTTTCTTT	CASSLGGRTEAFF
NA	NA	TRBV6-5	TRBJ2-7	TGTGCCAGCAGTTACCCGCAGGGTCGCGAGCAGTACTTC	CASSYPQGREQYF
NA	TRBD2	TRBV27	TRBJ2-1	TGTGCCAGCAGCCCAACTCCGAGCGGGATCACGTACAATGAGCAGTTCTTC	CASSPTPSGITYNEQFF
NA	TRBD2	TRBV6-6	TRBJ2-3	TGTGCCACCGTAGCGGGCGCCCAGGGTACGCAGTATTTT	CATVAGAQGTQYF
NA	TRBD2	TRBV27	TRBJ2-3	TGTGCCAGCAGTTTATGGGGACTAGGAGCTGGCACAGATACGCAGTATTTT	CASSLWGLGAGTDTQYF
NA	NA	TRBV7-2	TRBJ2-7	TGTGCCAGCAGCTTAGAGGCAGGGGAAGTTTTTGTCGAGCAGTACTTC	CASSLEAGEVFVEQYF
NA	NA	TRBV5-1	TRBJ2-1	TGCGCCAGCAGCTTGTCACCAGGGTACTACAATGAGCAGTTCTTC	CASSLSPGYYNEQFF
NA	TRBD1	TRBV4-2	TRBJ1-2	TGTGCCAGCAGCCAAGATCGGGACAGGGGGCCTAGTGGCTACACCTTC	CASSQDRDRGPSGYTF
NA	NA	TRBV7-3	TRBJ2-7	TGTGCCAGCAGCTTAACGTTTATGGCAGGTCGAAGCTCCTACGAGCAGTACTTC	CASSLTFMAGRSSYEQYF
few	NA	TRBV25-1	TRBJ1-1	TGTGCCAGCAGTGAATTCCAGGGATGGAACACTGAAGCTTTCTTT	CASSEFQGWNTEAFF
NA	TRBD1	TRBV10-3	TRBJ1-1	TGTGCCATCGATCCGGACAGGAGGGGCACTGAAGCTTTCTTT	CAIDPDRRGTEAFF
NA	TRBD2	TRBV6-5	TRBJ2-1	TGTGCCAGCAGCCCGGGACTAGCGTCCTACAATGAGCAGTTCTTC	CASSPGLASYNEQFF
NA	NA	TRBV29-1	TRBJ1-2	TGCAGCGTTGAAGATCCGAGCGGACTCCCCTATGGCTACACCTTC	CSVEDPSGLPYGYTF
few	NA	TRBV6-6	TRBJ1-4	TGTGCCAGCAGTTTGAGGGGGTCCGGTAATGAAAAACTGTTTTTT	CASSLRGSGNEKLFF
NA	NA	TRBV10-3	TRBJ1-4	TGTGCCGCCCAACAGGGCTTCGGGGTTAATGAAAAACTGTTTTTT	CAAQQGFGVNEKLFF
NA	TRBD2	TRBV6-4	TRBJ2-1	TGTGCCAGCAGTCCTAGCGGGGGCCCCAATGAGCAGTTCTTC	CASSPSGGPNEQFF
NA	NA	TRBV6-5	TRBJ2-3	TGTGCCAGCAGTTATCTTACTAGCACAGATACGCAGTATTTT	CASSYLTSTDTQYF
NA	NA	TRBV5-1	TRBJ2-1	TGCGCCAGCAGCATTAACCCCCGGGACTCGTACAATGAGCAGTTCTTC	CASSINPRDSYNEQFF
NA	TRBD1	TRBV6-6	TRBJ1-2	TGTGCCAGCAGTTACTCGTCTGGGACAGGGAACGGCTACACCTTC	CASSYSSGTGNGYTF
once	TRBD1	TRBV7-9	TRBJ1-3	TGTGCCAGCAGCCCAGGGGACAGGGGGCAATCTGGAAACACCATATATTTT	CASSPGDRGQSGNTIYF